The entry below describes one T cell receptor (beta chain). The data stem from a study of blood T cell repertoires in COVID-19. Study information: Researchers got acute and convalescent COVID-19 samples from the United States, Italy and Spain. T cells, B-cell-depleted T cells, or PBMCs supplied cDNA or gDNA.

The CDR3 extends over 17 amino acids. After removal of 1 base from V and 4 bases from J, the junction contained 10 bases not matched to a gene. CDR1 is SEHNR, CDR2 FQNEAQ, per germline (reference sequence). Per the authors' pipeline: Estimation of nucleated cell counts was performed using reference gene primer amplification. Repertoires were generated with immunoSEQ multiplex PCR, while TCRdb's copy carries only in-frame clones and drops some. From that table come the V and J calls and clone size; the DNA was used to work out D and trimming. The sample carries 88,000 or so clones, 70% to 90% recorded once.

The TCR originated in a man in his fifties or sixties with acute or convalescent COVID-19. The rearrangement links TRBV7-9 to TRBJ1-1; 9 bases line up with TRBD1. Specimen: peripheral blood. The CDR3 coding sequence is TGTGCCAGCAGCTTAGGGCTTGGTACAGGGGGCTCCACTGAAGCTTTCTTT. Translating it yields CASSLGLGTGGSTEAFF.